This T cell receptor beta chain was retrieved from a study of blood T cell repertoires in COVID-19. The CDR3 consists of 12 residues. Germline V gene lookup returns CDR1 LGHDT and CDR2 YNNKEL (reference sequence). The V end lost 0 bases, the J end lost 6 bases, and 5 bases lay between the germline ends. Generated by immunoSEQ multiplex PCR, the TCRdb table keeps only in-frame clones and is missing some. This table has some 340,000 clones, roughly four fifths appearing once. The V gene is TRBV3-1 (or the pseudogene TRBV3-2), the J gene TRBJ2-5; D gene ambiguous. The sequence came from a woman aged 45 to 65 who had recovered from COVID-19. The sequenced material came from PBMCs or T cells enriched from blood (not recorded which). CDR3 bases: TGTGCCAGCAGCCAAGATGCGAAGACCCAGTACTTC. Protein: CASSQDAKTQYF.